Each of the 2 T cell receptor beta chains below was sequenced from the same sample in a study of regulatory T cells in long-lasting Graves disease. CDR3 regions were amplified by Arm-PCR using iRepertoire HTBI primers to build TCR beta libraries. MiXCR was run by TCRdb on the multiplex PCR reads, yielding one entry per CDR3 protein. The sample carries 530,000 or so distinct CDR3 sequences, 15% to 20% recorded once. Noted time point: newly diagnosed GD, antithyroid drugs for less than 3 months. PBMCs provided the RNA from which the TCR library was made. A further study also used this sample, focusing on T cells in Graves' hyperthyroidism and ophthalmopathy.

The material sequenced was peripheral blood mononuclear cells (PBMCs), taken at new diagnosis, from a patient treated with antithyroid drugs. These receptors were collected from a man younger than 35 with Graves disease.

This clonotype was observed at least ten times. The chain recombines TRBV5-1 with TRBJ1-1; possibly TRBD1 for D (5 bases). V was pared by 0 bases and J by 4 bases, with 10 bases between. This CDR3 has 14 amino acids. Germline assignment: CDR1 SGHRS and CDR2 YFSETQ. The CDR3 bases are TGCGCCAGCAGCTTGGAGGGGTCGGGCACTGAAGCTTTCTTT. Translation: CASSLEGSGTEAFF. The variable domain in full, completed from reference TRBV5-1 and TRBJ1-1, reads KAGVTQTPRYLIKTRGQQVTLSCSPISGHRSVSWYQQTPGQGLQFLFEYFSETQRNKGNFPGRFSGRQFSNSRSEMNVSTLELGDSALYLCASSLEGSGTEAFFGQGTRLTVV.

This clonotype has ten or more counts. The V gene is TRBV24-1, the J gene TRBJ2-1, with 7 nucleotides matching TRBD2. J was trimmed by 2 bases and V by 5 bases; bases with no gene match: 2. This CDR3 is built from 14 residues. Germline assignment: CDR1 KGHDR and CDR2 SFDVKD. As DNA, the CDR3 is TGTGCCACCAGTGCCGGGACTACCTACAATGAGCAGTTCTTC. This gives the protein CATSAGTTYNEQFF.